The clone carrying this T cell receptor beta chain showed up just a few times. The antigen is undetermined. Mouse gene names apply. The CDR3 is cut off 1 residue early in the read; its end comes from the germline J gene. With 6 bases clipped from V and 0 bases from J, the junction kept 2 bases outside the gene matches. Germline V gene lookup returns CDR1 KGHPV and CDR2 FQNQEV (reference sequence). This CDR3 has 13 residues. Sequenced by immunoSEQ multiplex PCR; TCRdb stores in-frame clones only, minus some. The repertoire consists of fewer than 6,000 clones, with 46% occurring once and the leading ten covering approximately 3%. The data derive from a study of tissue T cells after allogeneic stem cell transplantation. Points from the study as a whole: Across patients, clones rarely overlapped, yet motif clusters were shared tissue-specifically. Some tissue clones might be persisting host cells; their alloreactivity or antigen specificity was not determined. TCR repertoires tracked anatomic similarity, regardless of disease or transplant status.

The time point denotes: mouse harvest day 7 after allogeneic transplant. Mouse grafts combined 10^7 T-cell-depleted bone marrow cells with 10^6 splenic CD5+ T cells. This mouse GVHD model was MHC-mismatched B6 to BALB/c, profiled day 7 or 14. The chain couples TRBV26 to TRBJ2-7; 7 nucleotides agree with TRBD1. The TCR sequence derives from a female BALB/c mouse given C57BL/6 T cells with graft-versus-host disease after an allogeneic hematopoietic cell transplant. The sequencing sample was made of skin. CDR3 protein: CASRRDSSYEQYF. The covered CDR3 bases are TGTGCCAGCAGACGGGACAGCTCCTATGAACAGTAC.